This entry lists 19 T cell receptor beta chains sequenced from one sample in a study of T cells expressing NK-cell markers. TCRdb derives one entry per CDR3 protein from the 5' RACE reads, leaving out DNA. This sample's table has hundreds of thousands of distinct CDR3 sequences. Sequencing was carried out using blood T cells: a sorted CD56 or NKG2C T cell subset, CD4+ or CD8+ T cells, or bulk PBMC T cells (not recorded which). The receptors derive from a man in his late teens or twenties in good health.

The V gene is TRBV19, the J gene TRBJ2-2. CDR1 is LNHDA and CDR2 is SQIVND in the germline V gene (reference sequence). CDR3 size: 11 residues. The CDR3 sequence is CASSRWGELFF.

J is TRBJ2-7 and V is TRBV6-2 or TRBV6-3. This CDR3 is 13 amino acids long. Germline CDR1 is MNHEY and CDR2 is SVGEGT. The CDR3 is CASSSFKPYEQYF.

This chain links TRBV12-5 with TRBJ1-2; no DNA is available, so the TRBD1 call from TCRdb remains unchecked. This CDR3 has 13 residues. Germline lookup yields CDR1 LGHNT and CDR2 FRNRAP. The CDR3 loop is CASGSDRGHGYTF.

The V and J genes are TRBV25-1 and TRBJ2-1; TCRdb's assignment of TRBD2 cannot be checked, as there is no DNA. The length of the CDR3 is 15 residues. Germline CDR1 MGHDK, CDR2 SYGVNS. This CDR3 is CASSEFRAGVGEQFF.

V gene TRBV29-1 combines with J gene TRBJ2-3; TCRdb's D call of TRBD1 is untestable without DNA. The CDR3 contains 14 residues. Germline loops: CDR1 SQVTM, CDR2 ANQGSEA. The CDR3 loop is CSAKGSPDSDTQYF.

The chain links TRBV7-9 to TRBJ1-3. The CDR3 loop spans 15 amino acids. Germline V lookup: CDR1 SEHNR, CDR2 FQNEAQ (reference sequence). CDR3 in amino acids: CASSKSSQDGNTIYF.

This chain uses TRBV10-3 with TRBJ2-4. Germline CDR1 reads ENHRY; CDR2 reads SYGVKD. The length of the CDR3 is 14 residues. CDR3 in amino acids: CAISDPGGKNIQYF.

This chain joins TRBV11-1 and TRBJ2-1; checking the TCRdb D call of TRBD2 is not possible without DNA. CDR1 and CDR2 from the germline V gene are SGHAT and FQDESV (reference sequence). CDR3 length: 17 amino acids. The CDR3 reads CASSLALGVAAYNEQFF.

J is TRBJ2-2 and V is TRBV15. There are 17 residues in the CDR3. The germline gives CDR1 LNHNV, CDR2 YYDKDF (reference sequence). The CDR3 loop is CATSRVVGPSRTGELFF.

The rearrangement uses TRBV28 and TRBJ1-5. Germline-derived CDR1 and CDR2 are MDHEN and SYDVKM. The CDR3 consists of 16 residues. CDR3 loop: CASSTPVQGGSPPQHF. Looking up the rest from reference TRBV28 and TRBJ1-5 gives the full variable domain: DVKVTQSSRYLVKRTGEKVFLECVQDMDHENMFWYRQDPGLGLRLIYFSYDVKMKEKGDIPEGYSVSREKKERFSLILESASTNQTSMYLCASSTPVQGGSPPQHFGDGTRLSIL.

The chain recombines TRBV6-1 with TRBJ2-1. The length of the CDR3 is 15 residues. Germline V gives CDR1 MNHNS, CDR2 SASEGT. CDR3 residues: CASSPSDSSYNEQFF.

The chain uses TRBV19 and TRBJ2-2. This CDR3 spans 15 amino acids. Germline values: CDR1 LNHDA, CDR2 SQIVND (reference sequence). The CDR3 is CASSWEGSRTGELFF.

The CDR3 is CASSSLAGASMKTQYF. The rearrangement links TRBV5-1 to TRBJ2-5; checking the TCRdb D call of TRBD2 is not possible without DNA. Germline V gene lookup returns CDR1 SGHRS and CDR2 YFSETQ. This CDR3 is 16 amino acids long.

The J gene is TRBJ2-3, the V gene TRBV3-1; without DNA, the TCRdb call of TRBD1 cannot be checked. This CDR3 comprises 16 residues. Germline V lookup: CDR1 LGHDT, CDR2 YNNKEL (reference sequence). Here the CDR3 reads CASSQDHRDYTDTQYF.

The gene calls are TRBV29-1 and TRBJ2-3; the D gene TCRdb calls, TRBD1, cannot be checked with no DNA. Per the germline V gene, CDR1 is SQVTM and CDR2 is ANQGSEA. This CDR3 spans 14 amino acids. This chain's CDR3 is CSVEGDRNTDTQYF.

The chain recombines TRBV7-9 with TRBJ1-1; TCRdb gives TRBD1 as the D gene, but with no DNA this cannot be confirmed. CDR1 and CDR2 (germline): SEHNR, FQNEAQ (reference sequence). The CDR3 runs to 15 residues. CDR3 loop: CASSPEQGLNTEAFF.

The rearrangement joins TRBV30 to TRBJ2-2; there is no DNA to check the TCRdb D call of TRBD1. This CDR3 region has 14 residues. The V gene's germline CDR1 is GTSNPN and CDR2 SVGIG (reference sequence). CDR3 in amino acids: CAWSLVAPTGELFF.

The genes are TRBV7-8 and TRBJ2-5; TCRdb's D call, TRBD1, is unchecked because there is no DNA. Germline loops: CDR1 SGHVS, CDR2 FQNEAQ. CDR3 length: 14 amino acids. Here the CDR3 reads CASSLYDSQETQYF.

V gene TRBV5-1 combines with J gene TRBJ2-7; checking the TCRdb D call of TRBD1 is not possible without DNA. The CDR3 consists of 15 residues. The germline CDR1 and CDR2 sequences are SGHRS and YFSETQ. This chain's CDR3 is CASRPGTGFPYEQYF.